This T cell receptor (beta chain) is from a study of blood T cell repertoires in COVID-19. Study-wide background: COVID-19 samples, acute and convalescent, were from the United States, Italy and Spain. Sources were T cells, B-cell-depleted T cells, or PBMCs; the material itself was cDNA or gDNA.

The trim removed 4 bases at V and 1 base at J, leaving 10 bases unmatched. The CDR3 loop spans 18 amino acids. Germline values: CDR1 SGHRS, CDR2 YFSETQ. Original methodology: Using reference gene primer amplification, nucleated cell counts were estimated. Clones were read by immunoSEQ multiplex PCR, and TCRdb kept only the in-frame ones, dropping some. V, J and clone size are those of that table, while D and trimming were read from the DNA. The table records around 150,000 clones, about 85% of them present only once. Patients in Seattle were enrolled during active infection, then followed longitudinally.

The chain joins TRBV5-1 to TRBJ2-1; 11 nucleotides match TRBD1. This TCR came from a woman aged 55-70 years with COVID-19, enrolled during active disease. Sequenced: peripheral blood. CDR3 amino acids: CASSNPPGQGGSYNEQFF. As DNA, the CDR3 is TGCGCCAGCAGCAACCCACCGGGACAGGGGGGTTCCTACAATGAGCAGTTCTTC.